These 11 T cell receptor beta chains originate from one sample sequenced in a study of blood T cell repertoires in COVID-19. The repertoire was sequenced with immunoSEQ multiplex PCR; TCRdb's copy has only in-frame clones and lacks some. Found here are 19,000 or so clones, 65% to 90% of them singletons; the top ten hold roughly two thirds. The sequencing input was peripheral blood. The receptors here all came from a man older than 75 with acute or convalescent COVID-19.

V usage is TRBV7-8 and J usage is TRBJ1-4, with 9 bases matching TRBD1. Trimming at V came to 6 bases and at J to 5 bases, leaving 7 bases not matched to a gene. The germline V gene encodes CDR1 SGHVS and CDR2 FQNEAQ. The CDR3 consists of 15 residues. The CDR3 DNA reads TGTGCCAGCAGGGAGACCGGGACAGGGAATGAAAAACTGTTTTTT. This translates into CASRETGTGNEKLFF.

The chain uses TRBV28 and TRBJ2-1; 8 nucleotides line up with TRBD1. The V gene's germline CDR1 is MDHEN and CDR2 SYDVKM. V lost 7 bases and J lost 4; bases outside the gene matches: 9. This CDR3 has 15 residues. CDR3 in DNA: TGTGCCAGCAACCGTCCAGGGACAGGTTACAATGAGCAGTTCTTC. As protein: CASNRPGTGYNEQFF.

V usage is TRBV5-1 and J usage is TRBJ2-2, with D tentatively TRBD1 (5 bases). The CDR3 is 17 amino acids. CDR1 and CDR2 from the germline V gene are SGHRS and YFSETQ. V dropped 4 bases and J dropped 0 bases, with 16 bases sitting between them. CDR3 sequence reads: CASSLQVGAANTGELFF. The DNA of the CDR3 is TGCGCCAGCAGCCTTCAGGTTGGGGCTGCGAACACCGGGGAGCTGTTTTTT.

Concerning this clone: The junction and the germline gene differ at one end; a read error may be behind it. The chain recombines TRBV12-3 or TRBV12-4 with TRBJ1-2; 7 nucleotides agree with TRBD1. This CDR3 comprises 13 residues. CDR3 nucleotide sequence: TGTGCCAGCAGCCAAGGGACAGCCTATGGCTGCACCTTC. This translates into CASSQGTAYGCTF.

The chain has TRBV5-1 and TRBJ1-1, with D possibly TRBD1 on 6 matching bases. Germline lookup yields CDR1 SGHRS and CDR2 YFSETQ. Between the trimmed V and J ends, which lost 3 bases and 1 base, there was a span of 10 bases. The CDR3 totals 14 residues. CDR3 region: CASSSGAQNTEAFF. The CDR3 DNA sequence: TGCGCCAGCAGCTCAGGGGCCCAGAACACTGAAGCTTTCTTT.

This clone was picked up a small number of times. The chain uses TRBV5-4 and TRBJ1-2, with 9 bases fitting TRBD1. J lost 2 bases, V lost 4 bases, and 6 bases had no gene match. Germline values: CDR1 SGHNT, CDR2 YYREEE (reference sequence). This CDR3 has 15 residues. The CDR3 is CASSNRGQGNYGYTF. CDR3 nucleotide sequence: TGTGCCAGCAGCAACCGGGGACAGGGCAACTATGGCTACACCTTC.

The rearrangement uses TRBV9 and TRBJ1-2; D gene uncertain. Germline lookup yields CDR1 SGDLS and CDR2 YYNGEE. The V end was cut by 3 bases, the J end by 3 bases, with 3 bases between. The length of the CDR3 is 11 residues. CDR3 protein: CASSADYGYTF. In DNA form, the CDR3 reads TGTGCCAGCAGCGCCGACTATGGCTACACCTTC.

This rearrangement joins TRBV4-3 to TRBJ1-1, with D tentatively TRBD1 (6 bases). V shed 6 bases and J shed 6 bases, with 20 bases lying between them. CDR3 length: 15 residues. Germline V gives CDR1 LGHNA, CDR2 YSLEER. As DNA, the CDR3 is TGCGCCAGCAGAAAGTTGGCAGGGGCAGAATCTGAAGCTTTCTTT. Translation gives CASRKLAGAESEAFF.

The chain carries TRBV2 and TRBJ1-5, with 7 bases matching TRBD1. With 8 bases clipped from V and 4 bases from J, the junction kept 8 bases outside the gene matches. Per germline, CDR1 SNHLY and CDR2 FYNNEI. This CDR3 is built from 14 residues. The CDR3 here is CASELDRLNQPQHF. CDR3 coding DNA: TGTGCCAGCGAACTGGACAGGTTGAATCAGCCCCAGCATTTT.

The chain has TRBV29-1 and TRBJ1-1; 7 bases fit TRBD1. CDR1 SQVTM and CDR2 ANQGSEA come from the germline V gene. J gave up 1 base and V 5 bases, and 7 bases lay outside the gene matches. The CDR3 has 14 residues. The DNA of the CDR3 is TGCAGCGTTCGACACAACAGGGGGAACACTGAAGCTTTCTTT. This sequence encodes CSVRHNRGNTEAFF. The variable domain in full, with the rest retrieved from reference TRBV29-1 and TRBJ1-1, is SAVISQKPSRDICQRGTSLTIQCQVDSQVTMMFWYRQQPGQSLTLIATANQGSEATYESGFVIDKFPISRPNLTFSTLTVSNMSPEDSSIYLCSVRHNRGNTEAFFGQGTRLTVV.

The chain couples TRBV9 to TRBJ1-2; D unclear. Trimming took off 10 bases at V and 6 bases at J, with 13 bases between the two ends. CDR1 SGDLS and CDR2 YYNGEE come from the germline V gene. This CDR3 is built from 11 residues. The CDR3 nucleotides are TGTGCCTATGAAGGGAGAGATGGCTACACCTTC. Protein product: CAYEGRDGYTF.